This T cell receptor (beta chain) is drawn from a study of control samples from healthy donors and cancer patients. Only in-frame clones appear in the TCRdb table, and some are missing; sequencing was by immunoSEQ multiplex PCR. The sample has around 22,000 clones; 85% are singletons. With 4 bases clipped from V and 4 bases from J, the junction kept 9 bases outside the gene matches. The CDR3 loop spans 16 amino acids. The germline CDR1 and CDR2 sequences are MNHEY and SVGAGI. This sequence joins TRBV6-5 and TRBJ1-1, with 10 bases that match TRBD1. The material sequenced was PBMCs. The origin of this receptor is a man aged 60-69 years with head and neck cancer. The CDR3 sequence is CASSSPGQGLVTEAFF. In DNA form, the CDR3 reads TGTGCCAGCAGTTCCCCGGGACAGGGGCTGGTCACTGAAGCTTTCTTT.